The 31 T cell receptor beta chains in this list originate from one sample, sequenced in a study of blood T cell repertoires in COVID-19. This table comes from immunoSEQ multiplex PCR, and its TCRdb copy is limited to in-frame clones, with some not included. Here the sample spans about 220,000 clones, more than 85% being singletons. Sequencing was done on a sample of peripheral blood. The receptor source for this set is a woman aged 50 to 60 with COVID-19, enrolled during active disease.

The chain combines TRBV5-4 with TRBJ2-2; D is ambiguous. V was pared by 4 bases and J by 4 bases, with 8 bases between. Germline loops: CDR1 SGHNT, CDR2 YYREEE (reference sequence). The CDR3 loop spans 13 amino acids. CDR3 sequence reads: CASSLVSTGELFF. The CDR3 coding sequence is TGTGCCAGCAGCCTCGTCAGCACCGGGGAGCTGTTTTTT. The full variable domain, rest sourced from reference TRBV5-4 and TRBJ2-2, is ETGVTQSPTHLIKTRGQQVTLRCSSQSGHNTVSWYQQALGQGPQFIFQYYREEENGRGNFPPRFSGLQFPNYSSELNVNALELDDSALYLCASSLVSTGELFFGEGSRLTVL.

V is TRBV7-9 and J is TRBJ2-1, with 9 bases matching TRBD1. The junction had 7 bases not matched to a gene; V was cut back by 9 bases and J by 1 base. The length of the CDR3 is 15 residues. Germline CDR1 and CDR2: SEHNR and FQNEAQ (reference sequence). CDR3 region: CASHPGQGSYNEQFF. The CDR3 DNA follows: TGTGCCAGTCACCCGGGACAGGGTTCCTACAATGAGCAGTTCTTC.

The J gene is TRBJ1-6, the V gene TRBV28, with TRBD1 matching over 8 bases. The CDR3 sequence is 15 residues long. The V segment lost 3 bases and the J segment 11 bases; nucleotides outside the gene matches: 9. The V gene's germline CDR1 is MDHEN and CDR2 SYDVKM. The chain's CDR3 is CASSFRDRGMAPLHF. CDR3 DNA: TGTGCCAGCAGTTTCCGAGACAGGGGTATGGCACCCCTCCACTTT.

CDR3 in amino acids: CASSLYPMRLSSYEQYF. The CDR3 DNA follows: TGCGCCAGCAGCTTGTACCCTATGCGGCTAAGCTCCTACGAGCAGTACTTC. The rearrangement uses TRBV5-1 and TRBJ2-7; no firm D call. Trimming pared 1 base from V and 0 bases from J, leaving 17 bases between. This CDR3 has 17 amino acids. The V gene's germline CDR1 is SGHRS and CDR2 YFSETQ.

The CDR3: CASSDSGGALHF. The DNA for the CDR3 is TGTGCCAGCAGTGACTCAGGGGGGGCCCTCCACTTT. This chain uses TRBV6-4 with TRBJ1-6; the D gene is possibly TRBD1 (6 bases). Germline V CDR1 and CDR2: MRHNA, SNTAGT. With 0 bases removed from V and 14 bases from J, the gap between germline ends came to 8 bases. The CDR3 sequence is 12 residues long.

The CDR3 region has the DNA TGTGCCAGCAGTGATGTTGATGACACGAACACTGAAGCTTTCTTT. This encodes CASSDVDDTNTEAFF. The chain joins TRBV6-1 to TRBJ1-1; no reliable D call. Trimming took off 3 bases at V and 1 base at J, with 12 bases between the two ends. Per germline, CDR1 MNHNS and CDR2 SASEGT. The CDR3 length is 15 residues.

This clone showed up just once. This chain connects TRBV20-1 to TRBJ2-1, with 10 nucleotides matching TRBD1. This CDR3 contains 11 residues. Germline loops: CDR1 DFQATT, CDR2 SNEGSKA (reference sequence). Germline trimming cut 0 bases from V and 14 bases from J; bases unmatched to any gene: 1. The CDR3, as DNA: TGCAGTGCTAGAGATGGGACAGGGGAGTTCTTC. It translates to CSARDGTGEFF.

The V and J genes are TRBV28 and TRBJ2-3; 10 bases align to TRBD1. CDR3 length: 20 residues. J lost 0 bases, V lost 4 bases, and 16 bases had no gene match. Germline V gene data show CDR1 as MDHEN and CDR2 as SYDVKM. Written as DNA, the CDR3 is TGTGCCAGCAGTTCCACTAGTAGACCTCCGGGACAGGGGAGCACAGATACGCAGTATTTT. It encodes CASSSTSRPPGQGSTDTQYF.

The chain links TRBV10-1 to TRBJ2-5; tentatively, D is TRBD2 (5 bases). Germline CDR1 and CDR2: WNHNN and SYGVQD (reference sequence). V was shortened by 3 bases and J by 3 bases, with 8 bases between the two germline ends. This CDR3 spans 13 amino acids. CDR3 protein: CASSESGKETQYF. For the CDR3, the DNA is TGCGCCAGCAGTGAATCGGGAAAAGAGACCCAGTACTTC.

V is TRBV23-1 and J is TRBJ2-5, with TRBD2 matching over 9 bases. Being an ORF, TRBV23-1 has a function that is uncertain. With 0 bases clipped from V and 2 bases from J, the junction kept 13 bases outside the gene matches. CDR3 length: 19 amino acids. CDR3 loop: CASSQSPRRLADLQETQYF. Written as DNA, the CDR3 is TGCGCCAGCAGTCAATCTCCCCGCCGACTAGCGGATCTACAAGAGACCCAGTACTTC.

This sequence joins TRBV5-4 and TRBJ2-3; 11 bases fit TRBD2. The CDR3 contains 15 residues. The V segment lost 4 bases and the J segment 1 base; nucleotides outside the gene matches: 2. Germline V gene sequence: CDR1 SGHNT, CDR2 YYREEE (reference sequence). CDR3 DNA: TGTGCCAGCAGCACACTAGCGGGGGGCACAGATACGCAGTATTTT. It yields the protein CASSTLAGGTDTQYF.

V usage is TRBV4-1 and J usage is TRBJ1-6; 8 nucleotides align to TRBD1. The CDR3 has 12 residues. The V and J ends lost 0 bases and 16 bases, in that order; junction bases with no gene match: 2. The V gene's germline CDR1 is MGHRA and CDR2 YSYEKL. CDR3 coding DNA: TGCGCCAGCAGCCAAGACCGGACAGGGCTCCACTTT. The encoded protein is CASSQDRTGLHF.

CDR3 DNA: TGTGCCAGCAGTTTTAATCGAGATCAGCCCCAGCATTTT. This translates into CASSFNRDQPQHF. The chain recombines TRBV12-3 or TRBV12-4 with TRBJ1-5, with no clear D. The CDR3 runs 13 residues. The V gene lost 3 bases and the J gene lost 5 bases, with 8 bases spanning the gap.

The chain carries TRBV2 and TRBJ1-1; the match to TRBD1 covers 7 bases. This CDR3 comprises 12 residues. Trimming took 10 bases from V and 0 from J; bases not matched to a gene: 2. Germline V gene data show CDR1 as SNHLY and CDR2 as FYNNEI. CDR3 sequence reads: CATGTVNTEAFF. In DNA, the CDR3 is TGTGCCACCGGGACAGTGAACACTGAAGCTTTCTTT.

A single count supports this clone. V and J are TRBV23-1 and TRBJ2-7, with TRBD2 identical over 12 bases. TRBV23-1 counts as an open reading frame of uncertain function. The trim removed 0 bases at V and 7 bases at J, leaving 16 bases unmatched. The length of the CDR3 is 19 residues. The chain's CDR3 is CASSQSLTSGGPRVREQYF. In nucleotides, the CDR3 is TGCGCCAGCAGTCAATCGTTGACTAGCGGGGGCCCCCGGGTGAGGGAGCAGTACTTC.

CDR3 DNA: TGTGCCAGCAGCTCCTGGTTGGACAGGTCTTCCTACGAGCAGTACTTC. It codes for CASSSWLDRSSYEQYF. The chain employs TRBV11-2 and TRBJ2-7; the match to TRBD1 covers 7 bases. V lost 4 bases and J lost 1; bases outside the gene matches: 10. CDR1 and CDR2 (germline): SGHAT, FQNNGV. The CDR3 covers 16 residues.

The rearrangement joins TRBV7-6 to TRBJ1-6, with 9 bases fitting TRBD1. Germline assignment: CDR1 SGHVS and CDR2 FNYEAQ. The CDR3 length is 14 residues. The trim removed 5 bases at V and 10 bases at J, leaving 6 bases unmatched. The CDR3 spells CASSGQGKGSPLHF. CDR3 bases: TGTGCCAGCAGCGGACAGGGGAAGGGATCACCCCTCCACTTT. Filled out from reference TRBV7-6 and TRBJ1-6, the complete variable domain reads GAGVSQSPRYKVTKRGQDVALRCDPISGHVSLYWYRQALGQGPEFLTYFNYEAQQDKSGLPNDRFSAERPEGSISTLTIQRTEQRDSAMYRCASSGQGKGSPLHFGNGTRLTVT.

The chain combines TRBV6-1 with TRBJ1-1; perhaps TRBD1 as D (5 bases). The CDR3 totals 16 residues. Germline loops: CDR1 MNHNS, CDR2 SASEGT. V was cut by 4 bases and J by 1 base, with 16 bases left in between. The CDR3 protein is CASSGSGGMANTEAFF. The CDR3 bases are TGTGCCAGCAGTGGGTCCGGGGGGATGGCGAACACTGAAGCTTTCTTT.

The gene calls are TRBV5-4 and TRBJ2-1; 11 bases map to TRBD1. The CDR3 length is 15 residues. The V and J ends lost 4 bases and 6 bases, in that order; junction bases with no gene match: 6. Germline V gene sequence: CDR1 SGHNT, CDR2 YYREEE (reference sequence). The CDR3 region has the DNA TGTGCCAGCAGCCCGGACAGGGGGCATGGCAATGAGCAGTTCTTC. Translated: CASSPDRGHGNEQFF.

This clone was seen only once. The rearrangement joins TRBV6-5 to TRBJ2-1; a possible D gene is TRBD2 (5 bases). V was trimmed by 3 bases and J by 7 bases, leaving 13 bases between them. Per the germline V gene, CDR1 is MNHEY and CDR2 is SVGAGI. The CDR3 has 14 residues. The CDR3 sequence: CASSYSSRRNEQFF. DNA for the CDR3: TGTGCCAGCAGTTATTCCTCCAGGAGGAATGAGCAGTTCTTC.

The sample holds a few counts of this clone. DNA of the CDR3: TGCGCCAGCAGTTGGAGAGACAGTGTTAGTGAGCAGTACTTC. Translated: CASSWRDSVSEQYF. This chain joins TRBV5-1 and TRBJ2-7; the D gene is possibly TRBD1 (5 bases). This CDR3 spans 14 amino acids. Germline V gives CDR1 SGHRS, CDR2 YFSETQ. The V end lost 5 bases, the J end lost 7 bases, and 19 bases lay between the germline ends.

The chain combines TRBV5-1 with TRBJ2-1; tentatively, D is TRBD1 (6 bases). Trimming shortened V by 7 bases and J by 3 bases, and 14 bases separated the two germline ends. Per germline, CDR1 SGHRS and CDR2 YFSETQ. The CDR3 covers 14 residues. The CDR3 region is CASRDRSYYNEQFF. DNA for the CDR3: TGCGCCAGCCGAGACAGGTCCTACTACAATGAGCAGTTCTTC.

This sequence joins TRBV9 and TRBJ1-1, with 7 bases identical to TRBD1. This CDR3 region has 15 residues. Losses at the gene ends were 0 bases for V and 0 bases for J; bases not matched to a gene: 2. Looked up from germline, CDR1 is SGDLS and CDR2 is YYNGEE. The CDR3: CASSVVTGLNTEAFF. CDR3 in DNA: TGTGCCAGCAGCGTAGTGACAGGGTTGAACACTGAAGCTTTCTTT.

The DNA for the CDR3 is TGTGCCAGCAGCTCGCGGGGACAGGGGGGGGCTGAAGCTTTCTTT. It codes for CASSSRGQGGAEAFF. This chain joins TRBV11-3 and TRBJ1-1; 11 positions match TRBD1. V trimming: 4 bases; J trimming: 6 bases; junction bases outside the gene matches: 7. CDR3 size: 15 residues. Germline CDR1 is SGHNT and CDR2 is YENEEA.

V gene TRBV3-1 (or the pseudogene TRBV3-2) combines with J gene TRBJ1-4; D gene ambiguous. Between the trimmed V and J ends, which lost 0 bases and 5 bases, there was a span of 13 bases. The germline CDR1 and CDR2 sequences are LGHDT and YNNKEL (reference sequence). CDR3 size: 16 residues. The CDR3 reads CASSQDVAVRNEKLFF. For the CDR3, the DNA is TGTGCCAGCAGCCAAGATGTGGCGGTTAGAAATGAAAAACTGTTTTTT.

V gene TRBV13 combines with J gene TRBJ1-1; 7 nucleotides line up with TRBD1. The germline V gene has CDR1 PRHDT and CDR2 FYEKMQ (reference sequence). There are 14 residues in the CDR3. The J segment lost 1 base and the V segment lost 10 bases, leaving 9 bases of the junction unmatched. CDR3 region: CATTLTGKNTEAFF. As DNA, the CDR3 is TGTGCCACGACTCTGACAGGGAAGAACACTGAAGCTTTCTTT.

This CDR3 reads CAWTRGGLFPQFF. CDR3 DNA sequence: TGTGCCTGGACTCGCGGGGGGCTCTTCCCTCAGTTCTTC. The chain uses TRBV30 and TRBJ2-1, with 8 nucleotides matching TRBD2. Looked up from germline, CDR1 is GTSNPN and CDR2 is SVGIG (reference sequence). The V and J ends lost 4 bases and 13 bases, in that order; junction bases with no gene match: 12. The CDR3 sequence is 13 residues long.

This rearrangement joins TRBV15 to TRBJ2-1; tentatively, D is TRBD1 (6 bases). The CDR3 contains 16 residues. Deletions cut 3 bases from V and 5 bases from J, with 17 bases between. The germline V gene has CDR1 LNHNV and CDR2 YYDKDF (reference sequence). The CDR3 loop is CATSSLSGHQNNEQFF. The CDR3 DNA sequence: TGTGCCACCAGCAGCTTATCGGGACACCAAAACAATGAGCAGTTCTTC.

The rearrangement links TRBV6-5 to TRBJ2-7; 7 bases fit TRBD2. V gave up 2 bases and J gave up 1 base; unmatched junction bases: 5. The CDR3 is made up of 15 amino acids. CDR1 and CDR2 (germline): MNHEY, SVGAGI. The CDR3 DNA sequence: TGTGCCAGCAGTTACGGGGAGGGGCTTTCCTACGAGCAGTACTTC. It specifies CASSYGEGLSYEQYF.

The chain links TRBV19 to TRBJ1-5, with D maybe TRBD1 (6 bases). V dropped 6 bases and J dropped 6 bases, with 12 bases sitting between them. Germline values: CDR1 LNHDA, CDR2 SQIVND (reference sequence). This CDR3 contains 13 residues. The CDR3 loop is CASRQGLAQPQHF. The CDR3 DNA sequence: TGTGCCAGTAGACAGGGTTTGGCTCAGCCCCAGCATTTT.

The rearrangement uses TRBV5-1 and TRBJ2-3; a possible D gene is TRBD1 (5 bases). V lost 0 bases and J lost 3, with 11 bases in between. This CDR3 spans 15 amino acids. The germline CDR1 and CDR2 sequences are SGHRS and YFSETQ. This CDR3 reads CASSLDRPKTDTQYF. CDR3 bases: TGCGCCAGCAGCTTGGACAGGCCCAAGACAGATACGCAGTATTTT.